This T cell receptor (beta chain) stems from a study of shared clonotypes between healthy human individuals. Profiled with immunoSEQ multiplex PCR; TCRdb holds only in-frame clones, not every one. This table has some 740,000 clones, about 91% appearing once. Deletions cut 5 bases from V and 4 bases from J, with 19 bases between. This CDR3 is built from 16 residues. Germline V gene data show CDR1 as SGHRS and CDR2 as YFSETQ. CD8 cells classed as naive were CD45RO-negative and positively selected for CCR7, excluding terminally differentiated effector memory CD45RA+ cells. J is TRBJ2-1 and V is TRBV5-1, with a weak D call TRBD1 (6 bases). The material sequenced was naive CD8+ T cells sorted from blood. This receptor was identified in a man between 25 and 39 years old in good health. The CDR3 DNA sequence: TGCGCCAGCAGGGACCTAGCCTGGGACACATACAATGAGCAGTTCTTC. This sequence encodes CASRDLAWDTYNEQFF.